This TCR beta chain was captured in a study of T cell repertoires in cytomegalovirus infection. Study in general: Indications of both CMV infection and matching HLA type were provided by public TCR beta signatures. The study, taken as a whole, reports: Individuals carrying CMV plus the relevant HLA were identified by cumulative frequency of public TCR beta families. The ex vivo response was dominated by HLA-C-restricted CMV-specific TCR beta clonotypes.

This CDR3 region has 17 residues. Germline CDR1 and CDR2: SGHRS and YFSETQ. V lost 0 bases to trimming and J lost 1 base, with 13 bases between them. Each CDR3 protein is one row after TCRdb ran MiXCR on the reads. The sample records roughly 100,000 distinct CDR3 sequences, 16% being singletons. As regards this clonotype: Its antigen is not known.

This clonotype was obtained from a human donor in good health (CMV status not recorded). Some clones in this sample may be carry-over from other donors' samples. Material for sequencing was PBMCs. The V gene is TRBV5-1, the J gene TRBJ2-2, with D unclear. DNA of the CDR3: TGCGCCAGCAGCTTGGCCAAGGCAGCCCAGAACACCGGGGAGCTGTTTTTT. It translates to CASSLAKAAQNTGELFF.